This T cell receptor (beta chain) is from a study of blood T cell repertoires in COVID-19. At the level of the study: PBMCs, B-cell-depleted T cells, or T cells were the source of the cDNA or gDNA that made up the material.

The germline V gene has CDR1 SGDLS and CDR2 YYNGEE. J lost 6 bases, V lost 0 bases, and 8 bases had no gene match. There are 15 residues in the CDR3. The table came from immunoSEQ multiplex PCR; TCRdb's copy has only in-frame clones and leaves some out. Seen here are about 150,000 clones, 70% to 90% observed once, and the top ten hold about 5%. This TCR derives from a woman in her forties or fifties with acute or convalescent COVID-19. Sequences were obtained from peripheral blood. The rearrangement links TRBV9 to TRBJ1-2, with 7 positions matching TRBD1. CDR3 bases: TGTGCCAGCAGCGTAGGACAGGGCTGGGCTGATGGCTACACCTTC. Encoded protein: CASSVGQGWADGYTF.